These 26 T cell receptor beta chains originate from one sample sequenced in a study of blood T cell repertoires in COVID-19. The assay was immunoSEQ multiplex PCR, and TCRdb's table has in-frame clones only and misses some. The sample lists about 55,000 clones, 87% occurring once. The sequenced sample was peripheral blood. The receptors derive from a man aged 40-50 years with COVID-19, enrolled during active disease.

This clone was recorded only once. V is TRBV27 and J is TRBJ1-1, with 7 bases fitting TRBD1. The CDR3 extends over 14 amino acids. V lost 5 bases, J lost 0 bases, and 3 bases stayed unmatched. The V gene's germline CDR1 is MNHEY and CDR2 SMNVEV (reference sequence). CDR3 sequence reads: CASSPQGLNTEAFF. For the CDR3, the DNA is TGTGCCAGCAGTCCACAGGGGTTGAACACTGAAGCTTTCTTT.

J is TRBJ1-5 and V is TRBV6-5, with TRBD1 matching 7 bases. The V gene end was trimmed by 6 bases and the J gene end by 0 bases; junction bases not matched to a gene: 5. Germline CDR1 and CDR2: MNHEY and SVGAGI. The CDR3 has 15 residues. The CDR3 loop is CASRLTGTSNQPQHF. The CDR3 nucleotides are TGTGCCAGCAGGCTGACAGGGACTAGCAATCAGCCCCAGCATTTT.

This clone was seen a few times. The gene calls are TRBV5-1 and TRBJ2-7; a weak D match, TRBD2 (6 bases). Trimming left V 5 bases short and J 7 bases short, with 16 bases between. CDR1 and CDR2 (germline): SGHRS, YFSETQ. The CDR3 totals 13 residues. DNA for the CDR3: TGCGCCAGCAGTCCTCCCGGGACTCAAGAGCAGTACTTC. Encoded protein: CASSPPGTQEQYF.

This clone has more than one count but fewer than ten. The V call is TRBV30, the J call TRBJ1-3; D not resolved. Trimming cost V 7 bases and J 0 bases, with 10 bases left between them. The CDR3 spans 13 residues. Looked up from germline, CDR1 is GTSNPN and CDR2 is SVGIG (reference sequence). For the CDR3, the DNA is TGTGCCTCGGGTCTTCTCTCTGGAAACACCATATATTTT. Translation: CASGLLSGNTIYF.

The CDR3 bases are TGTGCCAGCAGCCAACAAGCTTACGAGCAGTACTTC. As protein: CASSQQAYEQYF. The rearrangement links TRBV3-1 (or the pseudogene TRBV3-2) to TRBJ2-7; D is uncertain. CDR1 and CDR2 from the germline V gene are LGHDT and YNNKEL (reference sequence). This CDR3 contains 12 residues. The V gene lost 2 bases and the J gene lost 4 bases, with 6 bases spanning the gap.

The sample holds one count of this clone. The rearrangement uses TRBV28 and TRBJ2-1; 9 bases align to TRBD1. The CDR3 spans 15 residues. Germline values: CDR1 MDHEN, CDR2 SYDVKM. Trimming at V came to 8 bases and at J to 4 bases, leaving 9 bases not matched to a gene. This CDR3 reads CASVHPGTGYNEQFF. The CDR3 DNA reads TGTGCCAGCGTACACCCGGGGACAGGGTACAATGAGCAGTTCTTC.

The gene calls are TRBV27 and TRBJ1-1, with TRBD1 matching 10 bases. Germline values: CDR1 MNHEY, CDR2 SMNVEV (reference sequence). V dropped 1 base and J dropped 7; count of bases not matched to a gene: 9. The CDR3 has 16 amino acids. CDR3 protein: CASSLLGTGAYSEAFF. As DNA, the CDR3 is TGTGCCAGCAGTTTATTGGGGACAGGGGCGTATAGTGAAGCTTTCTTT.

The rearrangement uses TRBV4-2 and TRBJ2-1; 7 nucleotides match TRBD1. The CDR3 runs to 16 residues. V was clipped by 0 bases and J by 5 bases; unmatched bases: 7. Germline V gives CDR1 LGHNA, CDR2 YNFKEQ. CDR3: CASSQDGDRDNNEQFF. CDR3 in DNA: TGTGCCAGCAGCCAAGACGGGGACAGAGACAACAATGAGCAGTTCTTC.

This clone was detected only a few times. The rearrangement joins TRBV2 to TRBJ2-7, with 7 bases that match TRBD1. Germline V gene lookup returns CDR1 SNHLY and CDR2 FYNNEI. The length of the CDR3 is 13 residues. V lost 11 bases, J lost 2 bases, and 9 bases stayed unmatched. In nucleotides, the CDR3 is TGTGCCGGCCGACGGGACAGCCCCTACGAGCAGTACTTC. This translates into CAGRRDSPYEQYF. The variable domain in full, with the rest retrieved from reference TRBV2 and TRBJ2-7, is EPEVTQTPSHQVTQMGQEVILRCVPISNHLYFYWYRQILGQKVEFLVSFYNNEISEKSEIFDDQFSVERPDGSNFTLKIRSTKLEDSAMYFCAGRRDSPYEQYFGPGTRLTVT.

The chain is built from TRBV19 and TRBJ1-2, with D possibly being TRBD1 (6 bases). The length of the CDR3 is 15 residues. Trimming left V 7 bases short and J 4 bases short, with 19 bases between. Germline CDR1 and CDR2: LNHDA and SQIVND (reference sequence). The DNA of the CDR3 is TGTGCCAGTACCGCAGACAGGCAATTCTCCTATGGCTACACCTTC. Amino acid sequence: CASTADRQFSYGYTF.

This chain links TRBV3-1 (or the pseudogene TRBV3-2) with TRBJ2-1; 9 positions agree with TRBD2. Per germline, CDR1 LGHDT and CDR2 YNNKEL (reference sequence). The J segment lost 2 bases and the V segment lost 7 bases, leaving 6 bases of the junction unmatched. This CDR3 contains 15 residues. The CDR3 sequence: CASKALAGPYNEQFF. CDR3 bases: TGTGCCAGCAAAGCTCTAGCGGGGCCCTACAATGAGCAGTTCTTC.

The count of this clone is one. The gene calls are TRBV6-5 and TRBJ1-5; a possible D gene is TRBD1 (6 bases). This CDR3 contains 14 residues. V lost 6 bases and J 3 bases, leaving 12 bases between the germline ends. The germline V gene has CDR1 MNHEY and CDR2 SVGAGI. The CDR3 DNA reads as TGTGCCAGCAGACCTCAGGGGCCCAATCAGCCCCAGCATTTT. It specifies CASRPQGPNQPQHF.

The chain carries TRBV2 and TRBJ2-1; 12 bases agree with TRBD2. The germline CDR1 and CDR2 sequences are SNHLY and FYNNEI. This CDR3 is built from 16 residues. The V gene end was trimmed by 5 bases and the J gene end by 7 bases; junction bases not matched to a gene: 9. CDR3 in amino acids: CASSLAGGPLMNEQFF. The CDR3 DNA follows: TGTGCCAGCAGTCTAGCGGGAGGGCCCCTTATGAATGAGCAGTTCTTC.

J is TRBJ2-3 and V is TRBV13; 7 bases are a match to TRBD1. Trimming at V came to 5 bases and at J to 4 bases, leaving 12 bases not matched to a gene. Germline-derived CDR1 and CDR2 are PRHDT and FYEKMQ (reference sequence). This CDR3 spans 16 amino acids. As DNA, the CDR3 is TGTGCCAGCAGCCCTACCGGGACAGTTGGGGCAGATACGCAGTATTTT. Its translation is CASSPTGTVGADTQYF.

The chain is built from TRBV5-1 and TRBJ2-5, with TRBD2 matching 7 bases. Germline trimming cut 0 bases from V and 1 base from J; bases unmatched to any gene: 6. From germline, CDR1 is SGHRS and CDR2 YFSETQ. The CDR3 spans 16 residues. The CDR3: CASSLEGGGGQETQYF. The CDR3 coding sequence is TGCGCCAGCAGCTTGGAGGGTGGCGGGGGCCAAGAGACCCAGTACTTC.

V usage is TRBV15 and J usage is TRBJ1-1; D uncertain. CDR3 length: 14 residues. Germline CDR1 and CDR2: LNHNV and YYDKDF (reference sequence). The V gene lost 5 bases and the J gene lost 1 base, with 11 bases spanning the gap. The DNA of the CDR3 is TGTGCCACCAGCCCCTCGAGTTGGAACACTGAAGCTTTCTTT. This gives the protein CATSPSSWNTEAFF.

The rearrangement links TRBV19 to TRBJ1-6; 9 nucleotides agree with TRBD1. V lost 2 bases and J lost 7; bases outside the gene matches: 9. This CDR3 spans 17 amino acids. Germline V gene lookup returns CDR1 LNHDA and CDR2 SQIVND (reference sequence). The CDR3: CASSIHSQGAQNSPLHF. In DNA, the CDR3 is TGTGCCAGTAGTATACATTCACAGGGGGCGCAGAATTCACCCCTCCACTTT.

This clone occurred a few times. The J gene is TRBJ2-7, the V gene TRBV30; 7 bases agree with TRBD2. Germline V gives CDR1 GTSNPN, CDR2 SVGIG (reference sequence). CDR3 length: 12 amino acids. The CDR3 coding sequence is TGTGCGGTCGGACTAGTTACTTACGAGCAGTACTTC. Translating gives CAVGLVTYEQYF.

CDR3 sequence (DNA): TGTGCCAGCACCATAAACCCGTTGGGTCTAGCGGGCCATGAGCAGTTCTTC. Protein: CASTINPLGLAGHEQFF. The chain couples TRBV7-9 to TRBJ2-1; 8 bases are a match to TRBD2. Trimming at V came to 7 bases and at J to 8 bases, leaving 19 bases not matched to a gene. From germline, CDR1 is SEHNR and CDR2 FQNEAQ (reference sequence). The CDR3 sequence is 17 residues long.

V is TRBV18 and J is TRBJ1-3; possibly TRBD1 for D (6 bases). This CDR3 has 15 residues. Per germline, CDR1 KGHSH and CDR2 LQKENI. V was shortened by 0 bases and J by 7 bases, with 13 bases between the two germline ends. Here the CDR3 DNA reads TGTGCCAGCTCACCACCCGGACAGTCCGAGAACACCATATATTTT. It yields the protein CASSPPGQSENTIYF.

The chain uses TRBV28 and TRBJ2-7; D might be TRBD2 (6 bases). Germline V gene sequence: CDR1 MDHEN, CDR2 SYDVKM. This CDR3 has 13 amino acids. The germline V and J ends were trimmed by 1 base and 2 bases, with 6 bases remaining between them. The CDR3 region is CASSLSGAYEQYF. The CDR3 bases are TGTGCCAGCAGTTTATCGGGAGCCTACGAGCAGTACTTC.

The chain recombines TRBV7-2 with TRBJ1-1; 7 positions agree with TRBD1. Losses at the gene ends were 4 bases for V and 5 bases for J; bases not matched to a gene: 10. Germline values: CDR1 SGHTA, CDR2 FQGNSA. This CDR3 comprises 15 residues. The CDR3 region is CASSSLDRAGTEAFF. CDR3 bases: TGTGCCAGCAGCTCCCTAGACAGGGCGGGAACTGAAGCTTTCTTT.

The V call is TRBV6-2 or TRBV6-3, the J call TRBJ2-2, with 7 bases aligning to TRBD1. Germline CDR1 reads MNHEY; CDR2 reads SVGEGT. This CDR3 is 14 amino acids long. The J segment lost 7 bases and the V segment lost 2 bases, leaving 4 bases of the junction unmatched. CDR3 sequence reads: CASSYKRTGGELFF. The DNA of the CDR3 is TGTGCCAGCAGTTACAAACGGACAGGCGGGGAGCTGTTTTTT.

The chain is built from TRBV14 and TRBJ2-1; a possible D gene is TRBD2 (5 bases). Trimming took off 1 base at V and 9 bases at J, with 16 bases between the two ends. The CDR3 spans 15 residues. Looked up from germline, CDR1 is SGHDN and CDR2 is FVKESK. In nucleotides, the CDR3 is TGTGCCAGCAGCCAAGGCCCCGAGAGAGGGTCTGAGCAGTTCTTC. Translation: CASSQGPERGSEQFF.

This clone was picked up one time. J is TRBJ2-5 and V is TRBV5-8, with D hard to call. Trimming took off 1 base at V and 5 bases at J, with 12 bases between the two ends. The CDR3 extends over 14 amino acids. Per the germline V gene, CDR1 is SGHTS and CDR2 is YDEGEE. The CDR3 nucleotides read TGTGCCAGCAGCTTGAGATTTAGTTCGGAGACCCAGTACTTC. Residues: CASSLRFSSETQYF.

This clone has only one observation. The chain combines TRBV7-6 with TRBJ2-1; 9 bases agree with TRBD2. The CDR3 is 15 residues long. The ends lost 0 bases at V and 9 bases at J; junction bases unmatched: 6. Germline V gives CDR1 SGHVS, CDR2 FNYEAQ. The CDR3 DNA reads TGTGCCAGCAGCTTAGCCCCAGCGGGAGGTGTTGAGCAGTTCTTC. Translated: CASSLAPAGGVEQFF.